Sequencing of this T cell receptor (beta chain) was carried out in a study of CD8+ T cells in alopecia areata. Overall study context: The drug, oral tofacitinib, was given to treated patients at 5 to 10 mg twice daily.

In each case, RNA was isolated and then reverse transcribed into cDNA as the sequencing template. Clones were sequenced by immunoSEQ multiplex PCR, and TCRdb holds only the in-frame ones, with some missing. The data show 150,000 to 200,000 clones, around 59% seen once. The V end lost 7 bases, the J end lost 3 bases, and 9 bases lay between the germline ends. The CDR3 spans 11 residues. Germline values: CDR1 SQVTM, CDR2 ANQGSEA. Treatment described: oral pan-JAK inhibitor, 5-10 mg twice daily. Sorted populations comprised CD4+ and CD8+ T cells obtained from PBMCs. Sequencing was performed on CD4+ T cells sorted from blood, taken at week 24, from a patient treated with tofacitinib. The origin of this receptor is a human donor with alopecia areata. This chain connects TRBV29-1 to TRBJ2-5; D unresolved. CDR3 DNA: TGCAGCGAGATCAGAGAAGAGACCCAGTACTTC. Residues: CSEIREETQYF.